This TCR beta chain is from a study of tumor and adjacent non-tumor tissue in lung cancer. Background on the study: Each sample yielded about 4.17 million productive TCRbeta reads on average.

RNA was extracted from bulk tissue without any cell sorting. More than 3 cm separated this lung sample from the edge of the tumor. This clonotype occurred a few times. Its target is not known. One base away lies a much larger clone, so this may be a sequencing read error. Findings of the study overall: In normal lung, the top 100 clones were significantly more dominant than in tumor. Patients with more diverse tumor TCRs had worse survival. Significantly higher TCR diversity was found in tumor than normal lung.

Three rounds of nested PCR, following a modified ARM-PCR protocol, produced the TCRbeta library. TCRdb used MiXCR to reprocess the multiplex PCR reads, holding one entry per CDR3 protein. The table includes 60,000 to 85,000 distinct CDR3 sequences, 76% detected once. The sample was distant non-tumor lung tissue. This receptor was identified in a man in his 70s with non-small cell lung cancer.

The CDR3 here is CVSSDRLNSPLHF. Written as DNA, the CDR3 is TGTGTCAGCAGTGACAGATTAAATTCACCCCTCCACTTT. The rearrangement joins TRBV6-5 to TRBJ1-6, with D maybe TRBD1 (5 bases). This CDR3 contains 13 residues. The germline V gene encodes CDR1 MNHEY and CDR2 SVGAGI.